This TCR beta chain was observed in a study of human T cells and chemical hapten exposure. Overall study: Sensitization applied 2% DPC to about 2 cm by about 2 cm of upper inner arm skin. Findings and limits, study-wide: PT1 expanded TCR numbers tracked positively with patch test score.

This clonotype was counted between two and nine times. Its antigen is unidentified. Each cDNA molecule in the library carried unique molecular identifiers. MiXCR was run by TCRdb on the RACE reads, yielding one entry per CDR3 protein. Of approximately 90,000 distinct CDR3 sequences in the sample, 9.5% to 11% were seen once. The CDR3 has 13 amino acids. CDR1 is MNHEY, CDR2 SVGEGT, per germline. The V end was cut by 7 bases, the J end by 4 bases, with 14 bases between. Time point of the sample: patch test 2, 6 weeks after DPC sensitization. Specified treatment: therapeutic diphenylcyclopropenone sensitization with weekly scalp DPC.

This receptor was identified in a man between 40 and 49 years old with alopecia areata. Some clones in this sample may be carry-over from other donors' samples. The sequences come from whole blood, collected in connection with sensitization to the hapten diphenylcyclopropenone (DPC). The chain uses TRBV6-2 or TRBV6-3 and TRBJ2-7, with TRBD1 as a possible D gene (5 bases). This CDR3 is CASNRAGIYEQYF. The CDR3, as DNA: TGTGCCAGCAATCGGGCAGGGATTTACGAGCAGTACTTC.